This entry describes one T cell receptor beta chain. Its antigen is currently unknown. From the reads, TCRdb called clonotypes with MiXCR, one entry per CDR3 protein. The repertoire holds some 940,000 distinct CDR3 sequences, with about 33% as singletons. V lost 3 bases to trimming and J lost 2 bases, with 11 bases between them. CDR3 length equals 16 residues. Germline lookup yields CDR1 LGHNA and CDR2 YNFKEQ. The data originate from a study of T cell repertoires in cytomegalovirus infection. At the level of the study: Public TCR beta signature analysis indicated the presence of both CMV infection and matching HLA type. Study-level results: CMV-specific TCR beta clonotypes restricted by HLA-C dominated the ex vivo response.

The sample consisted of cultured CD8+ T cells from PBMCs, taken from culture after CMV antigen stimulation. The chain employs TRBV4-2 and TRBJ1-6, with D possibly TRBD1 on 6 matching bases. This sequence was found in a human donor in good health (CMV status not recorded). Some clones in this sample may be carry-over from other donors' samples. This CDR3 is CASSHNRDTYNSPLHF. The DNA of the CDR3 is TGTGCCAGCAGCCATAACCGGGACACCTATAATTCACCCCTCCACTTT.